This T cell receptor (beta chain) was documented in a study of T cells in Graves' hyperthyroidism and ophthalmopathy. Study outcomes and limitations: Most thyroid clonotypes expanded above 0.001 appeared in blood too.

In regard to this clonotype: Its antigen is currently unknown.

CDR3 length equals 16 residues. V lost 2 bases and J 0 bases, leaving 11 bases between the germline ends. Germline V lookup: CDR1 DFQATT, CDR2 SNEGSKA (reference sequence). Uncontrolled infections, other autoimmune diseases, pregnancy or lactation led to exclusion of patients. Clinical symptoms, serum thyroxine, TRAb, thyroid ultrasound and orbital computed tomography established diagnosis. Researchers took RNA transcripts and amplified the TCR beta CDR3 regions from them. TCR CDR3 underwent first-round RT-PCR with the HTBI primer set. MiXCR, applied by TCRdb to the multiplex PCR reads, yields one record per CDR3 protein. The sample contains more than 500,000 distinct CDR3 sequences, around 13% of which appear only once.

Sequencing input: blood. The receptor was isolated from a woman between 40 and 50 years old with Graves' hyperthyroidism. V usage is TRBV20-1 and J usage is TRBJ2-6; TRBD1 might be the D (5 bases). In nucleotides, the CDR3 is TGCAGTGCTAGAAGGGGTGGTAGCTCTGGGGCCAACGTCCTGACTTTC. Encoded protein: CSARRGGSSGANVLTF.